The entry below describes one TCR beta chain. The germline V gene has CDR1 MNHEY and CDR2 SMNVEV (reference sequence). CDR3 size: 15 residues. J was trimmed by 5 bases and V by 6 bases; bases with no gene match: 8. This specimen belongs to a study of blood T cell repertoires in COVID-19. How the authors handled the data: Counts of nucleated cells, estimated from reference gene primer amplification, were obtained. The protocol was immunoSEQ multiplex PCR, while the TCRdb copy is restricted to in-frame clones and leaves out a portion. The DNA was the basis for D and trimming; V, J and clone size are from that table. This table holds some 91,000 clones, 90% found once.

The source material was peripheral blood. V gene TRBV27 combines with J gene TRBJ2-3; 10 nucleotides align to TRBD2. This clonotype was sampled from a man aged 60 to 69 with acute or convalescent COVID-19. The CDR3 loop is CASSRSWTSGDTQYF. As DNA, the CDR3 is TGTGCCAGCAGCCGATCTTGGACTAGCGGAGATACGCAGTATTTT.